These T cell receptor beta chains were read from a single sample in a study of CD8+ T cells in alopecia areata. Clones were read by immunoSEQ multiplex PCR, and TCRdb kept only the in-frame ones, dropping some. The data contain about 180,000 clones, 63% of them singletons. This specimen consisted of CD4+ T cells sorted from blood, obtained at week 0. Receptors originate from a human donor with alopecia areata. The CDR3 runs from the conserved cysteine through the conserved F or W. D genes are given only for firm matches. Where a row states a size, it is once, few, many or the class of an expanded clone; other rows omit it.

size: .
V: TRBV4-2
D: TRBD2
CDR3: CASSRSGSGGQETQYF

size: .
V: TRBV7-2
D: .
CDR3: CASSLGSPYEQYF

size: .
V: TRBV7-8
D: TRBD1
CDR3: CASSLGDRNTEAFF

size: .
V: TRBV30
D: TRBD1
CDR3: CAWRSPGQFYEQYF

size: .
V: TRBV7-2
D: .
CDR3: CASSLAQDSYEQYF

size: .
V: TRBV29-1
D: .
CDR3: CSAELGMNTEAFF

size: .
V: TRBV30
D: TRBD1
CDR3: CAWSGQGQGRTDTQYF

size: .
V: TRBV5-4
D: .
CDR3: CASSLDLGGGDTQYF

size: .
V: TRBV29-1
D: .
CDR3: CSGKEGNEQFF

size: .
V: TRBV2
D: .
CDR3: CASTFVAGELFF

size: .
V: TRBV18
D: TRBD1
CDR3: CASSPPFRGSNTEAFF

size: .
V: TRBV5-4
D: .
CDR3: CASSLALTADYGYTF

size: .
V: TRBV7-2
D: .
CDR3: CASSPAPDRNHSYEQYF

size: once
V: TRBV10-3
D: .
CDR3: CAISAGNYEQYF

size: .
V: TRBV4-3
D: .
CDR3: CASSQFHGELFF

size: .
V: TRBV25-1
D: .
CDR3: CASSVTGGRGTQYF

size: .
V: TRBV5-1
D: .
CDR3: CASSLEGISPLHF

size: .
V: TRBV29-1
D: TRBD1
CDR3: CSVSTGGSYNEQFF

size: .
V: TRBV5-6
D: .
CDR3: CASSIRDTRLDSNQPQHF

size: .
V: TRBV9
D: TRBD1
CDR3: CASSVGGQGANTGELFF

size: .
V: TRBV7-2
D: TRBD2
CDR3: CASSPSPAGGPRF

size: .
V: TRBV29-1
D: TRBD1
CDR3: CSVSGTGGNYGYTF

size: .
V: TRBV7-2
D: .
CDR3: CASSLGMKRYGYTF

size: once
V: TRBV29-1
D: TRBD1
CDR3: CSAGTDSYEQYF

size: .
V: TRBV7-2
D: TRBD1
CDR3: CASSSQNRGGYGYTF

size: few
V: TRBV6-1
D: .
CDR3: CASSEATQGTAQHF

size: few
V: TRBV29-1
D: .
CDR3: CSVAGALTDTQYF

size: once
V: TRBV7-2
D: TRBD2
CDR3: CASSFSGSRLGGEQFF

size: .
V: TRBV6-1
D: TRBD1
CDR3: CASTDPGTGGIQYF

size: .
V: TRBV5-1
D: TRBD2
CDR3: CASSEGLAGKTDTQYF

size: .
V: TRBV19
D: TRBD1
CDR3: CASSIGGRQGRSPLHF

size: .
V: TRBV5-1
D: TRBD1
CDR3: CASNPGTVSYNEQFF